The 3 T cell receptor beta chains below come from one sample, sequenced in a study of blood T cells in healthy people across ages. The second PCR ran roughly 6 to 11 cycles with a sample-barcoded 5' primer and J-beta primers. One entry per CDR3 protein, called by TCRdb with MiXCR from the 5' RACE reads. The profile shows 780,000 or so distinct CDR3 sequences, about 56% of them singletons. The sequencing sample was made of blood. The receptors originated from a man in his forties in good health.

There are a few counts of this clonotype. This chain connects TRBV2 to TRBJ2-7; D ambiguous. The germline V and J ends were trimmed by 3 bases and 6 bases, with 9 bases remaining between them. The CDR3 sequence is 12 residues long. Germline CDR1 and CDR2: SNHLY and FYNNEI. The CDR3 protein is CASSDSGTEQYF. Written as DNA, the CDR3 is TGTGCCAGCAGTGATTCAGGAACCGAGCAGTACTTC. Full variable domain (remainder filled in from reference TRBV2 and TRBJ2-7): EPEVTQTPSHQVTQMGQEVILRCVPISNHLYFYWYRQILGQKVEFLVSFYNNEISEKSEIFDDQFSVERPDGSNFTLKIRSTKLEDSAMYFCASSDSGTEQYFGPGTRLTVT.

The chain combines TRBV7-6 with TRBJ2-7; 7 bases map to TRBD2. Trimming removed 4 bases from V and 2 bases from J; junction bases left unmatched: 2. Germline lookup yields CDR1 SGHVS and CDR2 FNYEAQ. The CDR3 consists of 13 residues. The DNA for the CDR3 is TGTGCCAGCAGCTCAGCGGGGACCTACGAGCAGTACTTC. It translates to CASSSAGTYEQYF.

This clonotype has just a few counts. This chain uses TRBV27 with TRBJ2-7, with a tentative D call TRBD1 (6 bases). Germline lookup yields CDR1 MNHEY and CDR2 SMNVEV (reference sequence). CDR3 length: 14 amino acids. V dropped 4 bases and J dropped 1 base, with 11 bases sitting between them. The DNA of the CDR3 is TGTGCCAGCAGTTCACCAGGGGCATCCTACGAGCAGTACTTC. Protein: CASSSPGASYEQYF.